This T cell receptor beta chain was documented in a study of OX40 agonist ivuxolimab in advanced cancers. Study-level background: Ivuxolimab was an agonistic, fully human IgG2 monoclonal antibody directed against OX40 (CD134), a costimulatory receptor. Intravenous ivuxolimab was administered to patients every 2 weeks at six dose levels: 0.01, 0.1, 0.3, 1.5, 3 and 10 mg/kg. Of the roughly 51 dose-escalation patients, hepatocellular carcinoma was present in some 19, melanoma in approximately 15, renal cell carcinoma in 9 and head and neck cancer in 9. The dose-escalation cohort was roughly 80% male with a mean age of about 54 years, ranging from roughly 23 to 80. Patients were allowed to have had prior anti-PD-1, anti-PD-L1 or anti-CTLA-4 therapy, and around 43% of the dose-escalation patients had been treated with checkpoint inhibitors. Partial responses occurred in three dose-escalation patients: two with cutaneous melanoma and one with hepatocellular carcinoma. The purpose of peripheral TCRbeta sequencing was to test whether ivuxolimab changed TCR sequence diversity and led to clonal T-cell expansion. The paper describes the monotherapy dose-escalation part (N = 52 patients) of the phase I trial of ivuxolimab.

This clone has just one count. Its cognate antigen has yet to be identified. Per-nucleotide qualities are absent, and no much larger clonotype sits a single base away. Patients with a history of autoimmune disease or receiving systemic immunosuppression were excluded from the trial. In every dose cohort, peripheral blood was drawn for TCR sequencing at baseline, cycle 4 day 1, and cycle 7 day 1. Samples were obtained from an open-label, multicenter, first-in-human phase I dose-escalation trial of ivuxolimab. The trial enrolled adults with locally advanced or metastatic head and neck squamous cell, hepatocellular, melanoma or renal cell carcinoma. Before TCR sequencing, CD4+ T cells and CD8+ T cells were sorted from peripheral blood as separate populations. Between the V and J ends, shortened by 1 base and 12 bases respectively, the junction contains 15 bases. Sequences SEHNR (CDR1) and FQNEAQ (CDR2) are obtained from the germline V gene (reference sequence). Measured from the cysteine to the phenylalanine, the CDR3 is 13 residues long. CDR3 DNA only is kept here, 39 bases in frame from base 1.

The paper as a whole reports these results and caveats: In partial responders in the 0.1-3.0 mg/kg groups, normalized peripheral clonal expansion was found to be among the lowest, especially among CD8+ T cells. Antigen specificity was not determined for the clonally expanded peripheral T cells. Low levels of normalized T-cell clonal expansion were also shown by some nonresponding patients. Clonal expansion of both CD4+ and CD8+ blood T cells was observed from baseline to week 6 at doses 0.1 to 3.0 mg/kg. After ivuxolimab, expanded clones were on average more numerous among CD8+ T cells than among CD4+ T cells.

Genomic DNA was extracted from sorted cells for sequencing of the TCRbeta CDR3 region. The immunoSEQ Assay was used to sequence the TCRbeta CDR3 regions. TCRdb stores this immuneACCESS table with in-frame sequences only. Part of the clones is absent; in the studies checked, under half of the shortfall reflects unresolved V genes, and no reason is known for the rest. The sample data list roughly 53,000 clones, and roughly 90% of these were observed just once. The biggest ten clones account for about 5.1% of the sample. The material was CD4+ or CD8+ T cells sorted from blood, obtained in a trial of the OX40 agonist ivuxolimab. This receptor was taken from an adult with an advanced solid tumor such as melanoma, head and neck, liver or kidney cancer. The V gene is TRBV7-9 and the J gene is TRBJ1-2; the best D guess is TRBD1, with 5 bases matching. The DNA is as follows: TGTGCCAGCAGCTTAGGGTCAGGGAGAGGTCACACCTTC. Its translation is CASSLGSGRGHTF.